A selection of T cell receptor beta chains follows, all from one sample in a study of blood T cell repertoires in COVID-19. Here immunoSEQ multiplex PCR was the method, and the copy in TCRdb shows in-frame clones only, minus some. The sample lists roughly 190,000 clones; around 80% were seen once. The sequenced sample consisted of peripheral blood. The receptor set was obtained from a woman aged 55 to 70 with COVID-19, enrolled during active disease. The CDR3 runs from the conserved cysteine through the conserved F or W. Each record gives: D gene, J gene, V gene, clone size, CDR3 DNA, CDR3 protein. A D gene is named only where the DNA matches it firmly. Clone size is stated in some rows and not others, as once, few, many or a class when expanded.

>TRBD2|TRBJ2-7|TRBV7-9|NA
TGTGCCAGCAGCTCGTTAGCGGGACCCTACGAGCAGTACTTC
CASSSLAGPYEQYF
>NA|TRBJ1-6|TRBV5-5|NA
TGTGCCAGCAGCGATACAGCAAGTTATTCACCCCTCCACTTT
CASSDTASYSPLHF
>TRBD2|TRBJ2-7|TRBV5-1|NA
TGCGCCAGCAGCTCCACCGGGACTAGGGCCTACGAGCAGTACTTC
CASSSTGTRAYEQYF
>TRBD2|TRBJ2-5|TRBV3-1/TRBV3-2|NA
TGTGCCAGCAGCCTCGGGACTAGCGGCCGAGGGGCCCAGTACTTC
CASSLGTSGRGAQYF
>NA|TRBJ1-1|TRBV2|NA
TGTGCCAGCACTCCACAGGGCTTCACTGAAGCTTTCTTT
CASTPQGFTEAFF
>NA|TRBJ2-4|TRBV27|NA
TGTGCCTCGTCGACACTCGAATTAGCCAAAAACATTCAGTACTTC
CASSTLELAKNIQYF
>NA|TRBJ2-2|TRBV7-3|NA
TGTGCCAGCAGCTTAGCGGCGAACACCGGGGAGCTGTTTTTT
CASSLAANTGELFF
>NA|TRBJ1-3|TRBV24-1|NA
TGTGCCACCAGTGCCACTGGAAACACCATATATTTT
CATSATGNTIYF
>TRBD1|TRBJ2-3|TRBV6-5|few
TGTGCCAGCAGTCGACAGGGACCTAGCACAGATACGCAGTATTTT
CASSRQGPSTDTQYF
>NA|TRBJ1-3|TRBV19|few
TGTGCCAGTAGTCGGCAGGGGTTATCTGGAAACACCATATATTTT
CASSRQGLSGNTIYF
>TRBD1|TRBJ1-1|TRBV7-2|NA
TGTGCCAGCAGCTTAGTTCTGACAGGGTTCACTGAAGCTTTCTTT
CASSLVLTGFTEAFF
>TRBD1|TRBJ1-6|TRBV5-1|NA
TGCGCCAGCAGCCCAATAACAGGGGTAGATAATTCACCCCTCCACTTT
CASSPITGVDNSPLHF
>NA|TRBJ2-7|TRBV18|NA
TGTGCCAGCTTTCACCGGACAGCCTCTAAGTCCTACGAGCAGTACTTC
CASFHRTASKSYEQYF
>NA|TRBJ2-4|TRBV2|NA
TGTGCCAGCACCCAAGAGGCGGGGATCGGCAAAAACATTCAGTACTTC
CASTQEAGIGKNIQYF
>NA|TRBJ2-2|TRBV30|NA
TGTGCCTGGAGGTCGTCGGGTGAAGGCGGGGAGCTGTTTTTT
CAWRSSGEGGELFF
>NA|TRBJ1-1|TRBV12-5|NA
TGTGCTAGTGGTATTGACGGGGGACGGACTGAAGCTTTCTTT
CASGIDGGRTEAFF
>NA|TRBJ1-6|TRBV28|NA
TGTGCCAGCAGTTTTGGACAGTTTCATAATTCACCCCTCCACTTT
CASSFGQFHNSPLHF
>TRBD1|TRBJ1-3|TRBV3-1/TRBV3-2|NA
TGTGCCAGCAGCCTCGGGACAGCTACTGGAAACACCATATATTTT
CASSLGTATGNTIYF
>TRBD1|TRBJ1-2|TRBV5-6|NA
TGTGCCAGCAGCCCCCCTCGGACAGGGCCGGCGAGTGGCTACACCTTC
CASSPPRTGPASGYTF